This T cell receptor (beta chain) is from a study of patients and donors after allogeneic stem cell transplantation. TCRdb ran MiXCR on the RT-PCR reads and lists one entry per CDR3 protein. The sample yields approximately 99,000 distinct CDR3 sequences, less than 45% seen once. This CDR3 region has 16 residues. Germline V lookup: CDR1 DFQATT, CDR2 SNEGSKA (reference sequence). V dropped 6 bases and J dropped 7; count of bases not matched to a gene: 13. The J gene is TRBJ2-6, the V gene TRBV20-1; 9 positions agree with TRBD1. The receptor was isolated from a human donor who was either an allogeneic HSCT recipient or a stem cell or donor lymphocyte infusion donor (not recorded which). It is not recorded whose cells these are; they may come from a transplant donor. Sequenced: blood, either unsorted or a sorted T cell fraction (not recorded which). CDR3 in DNA: TGCAGTGCCTTGGACAGGGGCTATGAGGGAGCCAACGTCCTGACTTTC. This gives the protein CSALDRGYEGANVLTF.